This T cell receptor (beta chain) appears in the sequencing data of a study of shared clonotypes between healthy human individuals. Study-wide results and caveats: Limitation of the genetic and exposure-history diversity represented came from the few donors.

For this clone: Its antigen is undetermined.

The assay was immunoSEQ multiplex PCR, and TCRdb's table has in-frame clones only and misses some. Counted here are about half a million clones, 75% to 85% occurring once; the ten biggest clones make up 13%. Germline loops: CDR1 SNHLY, CDR2 FYNNEI. The CDR3 has 20 amino acids. The V segment lost 9 bases and the J segment 0 bases; nucleotides outside the gene matches: 22. The chain uses TRBV2 and TRBJ2-7, with 11 positions matching TRBD2. The sequence derives from a middle-aged woman in good health. Some clones in this sample may be carry-over from other donors' samples. Material for sequencing was PBMCs. CDR3 DNA: TGTGCCAGTGGGGCCCCCGGACTAGCGGGCGACCCGCGTAGCTCCTACGAGCAGTACTTC. Translated, it gives CASGAPGLAGDPRSSYEQYF.